This T cell receptor (beta chain) was retrieved from a study of shared clonotypes between healthy human individuals. For the study at large: Two women and a few men aged 18 to 49 made up the donors.

All donors were Caucasian adults living in Nashville, Tennessee. Sequencing used immunoSEQ multiplex PCR; TCRdb keeps in-frame clones, though not all of them. The table records approximately 1.5 million clones, approximately 98.5% of them present only once. Study findings and constraints: Only blood samples were collected, and tissue repertoires likely differ.

For this clone: Its antigen remains unidentified.

The germline CDR1 and CDR2 sequences are SGHRS and YFSETQ. Trimming pared 4 bases from V and 6 bases from J, leaving 19 bases between. The CDR3 has 15 amino acids. Sequencing was performed on naive CD4+ T cells sorted from blood. Stated subset: CD45RA+ positively selected. V is TRBV5-1 and J is TRBJ1-1, with D tentatively TRBD1 (5 bases). The clonotype comes from a young man in good health. CDR3 DNA: TGCGCCAGCAGCCCTTGGGGCCCCCCCTACCCTGAAGCTTTCTTT. Amino acid sequence: CASSPWGPPYPEAFF. The variable domain in full, completed from reference TRBV5-1 and TRBJ1-1, reads KAGVTQTPRYLIKTRGQQVTLSCSPISGHRSVSWYQQTPGQGLQFLFEYFSETQRNKGNFPGRFSGRQFSNSRSEMNVSTLELGDSALYLCASSPWGPPYPEAFFGQGTRLTVV.